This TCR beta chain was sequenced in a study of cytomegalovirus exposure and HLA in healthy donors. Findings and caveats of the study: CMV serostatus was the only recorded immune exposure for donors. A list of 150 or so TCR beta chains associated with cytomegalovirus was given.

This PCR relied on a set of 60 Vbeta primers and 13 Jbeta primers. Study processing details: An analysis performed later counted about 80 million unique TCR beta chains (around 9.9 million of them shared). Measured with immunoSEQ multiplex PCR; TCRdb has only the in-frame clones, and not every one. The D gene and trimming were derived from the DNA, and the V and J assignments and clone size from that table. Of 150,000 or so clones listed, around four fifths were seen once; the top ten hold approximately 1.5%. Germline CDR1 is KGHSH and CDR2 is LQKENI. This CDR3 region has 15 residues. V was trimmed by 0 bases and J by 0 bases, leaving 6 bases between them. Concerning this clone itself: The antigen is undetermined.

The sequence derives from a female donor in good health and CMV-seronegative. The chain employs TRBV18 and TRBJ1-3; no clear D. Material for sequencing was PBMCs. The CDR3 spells CASSPPQYSGNTIYF. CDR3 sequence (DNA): TGTGCCAGCTCACCACCCCAGTACTCTGGAAACACCATATATTTT. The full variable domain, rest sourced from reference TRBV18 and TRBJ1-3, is NAGVMQNPRHLVRRRGQEARLRCSPMKGHSHVYWYRQLPEEGLKFMVYLQKENIIDESGMPKERFSAEFPKEGPSILRIQQVVRGDSAAYFCASSPPQYSGNTIYFGEGSWLTVV.